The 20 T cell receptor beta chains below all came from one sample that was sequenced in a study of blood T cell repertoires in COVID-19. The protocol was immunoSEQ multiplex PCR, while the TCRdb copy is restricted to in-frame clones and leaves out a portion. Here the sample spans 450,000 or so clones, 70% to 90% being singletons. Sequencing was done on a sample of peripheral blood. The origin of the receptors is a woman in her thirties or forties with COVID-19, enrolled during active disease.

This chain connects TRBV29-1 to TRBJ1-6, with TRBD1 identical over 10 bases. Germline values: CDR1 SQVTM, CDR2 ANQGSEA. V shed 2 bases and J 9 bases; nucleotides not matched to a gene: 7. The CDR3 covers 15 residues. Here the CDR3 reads CSVESGTGEGSPLHF. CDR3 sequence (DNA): TGCAGCGTTGAATCCGGGACAGGGGAAGGTTCACCCCTCCACTTT.

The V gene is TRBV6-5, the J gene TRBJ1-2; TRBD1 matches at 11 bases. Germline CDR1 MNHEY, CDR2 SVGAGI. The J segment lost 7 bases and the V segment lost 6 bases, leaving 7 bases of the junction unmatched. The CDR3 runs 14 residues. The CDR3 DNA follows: TGTGCCAGCAGCTACCTTGGACAGGGGGCTGGCTACACCTTC. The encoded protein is CASSYLGQGAGYTF.

The CDR3 loop reads CAISRGTGALGGNQPQHF. DNA for the CDR3: TGTGCCATCAGTAGGGGGACAGGGGCGTTAGGGGGCAATCAGCCCCAGCATTTT. The chain couples TRBV10-3 to TRBJ1-5; 10 positions match TRBD1. V lost 5 bases, J lost 2 bases, and 12 bases stayed unmatched. Looked up from germline, CDR1 is ENHRY and CDR2 is SYGVKD. This CDR3 region has 18 residues.

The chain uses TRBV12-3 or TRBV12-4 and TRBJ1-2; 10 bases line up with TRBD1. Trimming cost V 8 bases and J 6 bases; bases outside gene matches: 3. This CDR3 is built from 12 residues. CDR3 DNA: TGTGCCAGCCCTGGACAGGGGGATGGCTACACCTTC. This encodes CASPGQGDGYTF.

The CDR3 region has the DNA TGTGCCACCAGCCTCCCCACCCGGACTAGCGGGGATTACAATGAGCAGTTCTTC. Residues: CATSLPTRTSGDYNEQFF. The rearrangement joins TRBV15 to TRBJ2-1, with TRBD2 identical over 12 bases. Trimming cost V 5 bases and J 4 bases; bases outside gene matches: 12. The CDR3 has 18 amino acids. Germline values: CDR1 LNHNV, CDR2 YYDKDF (reference sequence).

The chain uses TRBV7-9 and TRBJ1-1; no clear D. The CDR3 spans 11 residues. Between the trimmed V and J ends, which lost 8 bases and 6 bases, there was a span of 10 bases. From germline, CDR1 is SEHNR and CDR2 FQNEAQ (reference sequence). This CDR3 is CASGIGAEAFF. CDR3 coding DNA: TGTGCCAGCGGAATCGGGGCTGAAGCTTTCTTT.

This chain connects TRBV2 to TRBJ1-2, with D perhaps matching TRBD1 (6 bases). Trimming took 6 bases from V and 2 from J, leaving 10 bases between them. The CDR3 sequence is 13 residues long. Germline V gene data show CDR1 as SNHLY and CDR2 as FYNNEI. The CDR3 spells CASRGDTNYGYTF. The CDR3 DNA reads TGTGCCAGCAGGGGGGACACCAACTATGGCTACACCTTC.

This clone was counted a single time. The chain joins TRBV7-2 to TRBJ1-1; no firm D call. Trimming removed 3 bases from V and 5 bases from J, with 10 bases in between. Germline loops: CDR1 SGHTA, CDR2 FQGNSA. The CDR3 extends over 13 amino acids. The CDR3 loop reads CASSFRLQTEAFF. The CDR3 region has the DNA TGTGCCAGCAGCTTCAGGTTACAAACTGAAGCTTTCTTT.

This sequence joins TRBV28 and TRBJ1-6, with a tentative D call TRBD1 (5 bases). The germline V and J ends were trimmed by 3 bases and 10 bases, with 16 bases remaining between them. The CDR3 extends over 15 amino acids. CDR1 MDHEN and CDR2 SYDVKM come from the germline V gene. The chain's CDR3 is CASSFSGVGGSPLHF. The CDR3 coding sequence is TGTGCCAGCAGTTTTTCGGGGGTGGGAGGATCACCCCTCCACTTT. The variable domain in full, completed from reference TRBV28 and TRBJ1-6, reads DVKVTQSSRYLVKRTGEKVFLECVQDMDHENMFWYRQDPGLGLRLIYFSYDVKMKEKGDIPEGYSVSREKKERFSLILESASTNQTSMYLCASSFSGVGGSPLHFGNGTRLTVT.

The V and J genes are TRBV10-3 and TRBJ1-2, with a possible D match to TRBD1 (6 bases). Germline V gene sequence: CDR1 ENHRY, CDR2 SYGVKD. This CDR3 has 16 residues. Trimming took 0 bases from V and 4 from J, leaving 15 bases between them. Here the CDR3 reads CAISESVLRGAYGYTF. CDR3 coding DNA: TGTGCCATCAGTGAGTCGGTCCTGCGGGGGGCCTATGGCTACACCTTC.

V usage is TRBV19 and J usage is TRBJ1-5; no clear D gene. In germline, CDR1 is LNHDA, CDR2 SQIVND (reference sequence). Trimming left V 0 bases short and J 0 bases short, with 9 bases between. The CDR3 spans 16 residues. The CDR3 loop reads CASSIDIRPSNQPQHF. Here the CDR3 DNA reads TGTGCCAGTAGTATAGATATCCGTCCTAGCAATCAGCCCCAGCATTTT.

This chain's CDR3 is CASSLDSRSNQPQHF. The CDR3 DNA reads TGCGCCAGCAGCTTGGACTCCAGGAGCAATCAGCCCCAGCATTTT. V gene TRBV5-1 combines with J gene TRBJ1-5; unclear D gene. The V gene's germline CDR1 is SGHRS and CDR2 YFSETQ. The V and J ends lost 0 bases and 1 base respectively, with 8 bases between them. The CDR3 length is 15 residues.

CDR3 region: CASAPGWPSSNYGYTF. For the CDR3, the DNA is TGTGCCAGTGCCCCCGGGTGGCCGAGCTCTAACTATGGCTACACCTTC. The V and J genes are TRBV19 and TRBJ1-2; D not resolved. Germline CDR1 reads LNHDA; CDR2 reads SQIVND (reference sequence). The CDR3 totals 16 residues. Trimming shortened V by 8 bases and J by 0 bases, and 19 bases separated the two germline ends.

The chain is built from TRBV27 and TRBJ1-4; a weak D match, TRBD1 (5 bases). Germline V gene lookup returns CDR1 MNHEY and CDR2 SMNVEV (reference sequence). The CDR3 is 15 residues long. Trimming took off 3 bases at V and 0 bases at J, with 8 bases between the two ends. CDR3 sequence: CASSLWGTTNEKLFF. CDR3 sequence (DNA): TGTGCCAGCAGTTTGTGGGGCACAACTAATGAAAAACTGTTTTTT.

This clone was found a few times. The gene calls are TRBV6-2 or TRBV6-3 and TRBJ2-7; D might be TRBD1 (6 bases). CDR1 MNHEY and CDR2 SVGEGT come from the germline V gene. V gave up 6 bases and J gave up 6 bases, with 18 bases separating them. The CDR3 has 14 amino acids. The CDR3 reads CASSPWGQGSEQYF. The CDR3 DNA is TGTGCCAGCAGCCCCTGGGGGCAGGGTTCCGAGCAGTACTTC.

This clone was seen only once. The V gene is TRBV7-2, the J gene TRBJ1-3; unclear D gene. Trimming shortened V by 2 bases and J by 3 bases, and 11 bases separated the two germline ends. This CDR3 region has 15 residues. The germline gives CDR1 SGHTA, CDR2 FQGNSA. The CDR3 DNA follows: TGTGCCAGCAGCTTACCGGGAACCTATGGAAACACCATATATTTT. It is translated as CASSLPGTYGNTIYF.

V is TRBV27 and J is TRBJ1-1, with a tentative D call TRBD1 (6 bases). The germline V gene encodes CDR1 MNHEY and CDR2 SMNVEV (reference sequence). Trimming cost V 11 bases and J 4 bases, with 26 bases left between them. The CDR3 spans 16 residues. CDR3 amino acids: CASWSGQGSYLTEAFF. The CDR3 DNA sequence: TGTGCCTCCTGGTCGGGACAAGGCTCTTACCTCACTGAAGCTTTCTTT.

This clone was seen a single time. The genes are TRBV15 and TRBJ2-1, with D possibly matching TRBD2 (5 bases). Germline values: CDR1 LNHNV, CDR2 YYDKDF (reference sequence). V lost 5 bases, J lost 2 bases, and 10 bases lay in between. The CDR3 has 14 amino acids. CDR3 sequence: CATSPGNPYNEQFF. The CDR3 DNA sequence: TGTGCCACCAGCCCGGGGAACCCCTACAATGAGCAGTTCTTC.

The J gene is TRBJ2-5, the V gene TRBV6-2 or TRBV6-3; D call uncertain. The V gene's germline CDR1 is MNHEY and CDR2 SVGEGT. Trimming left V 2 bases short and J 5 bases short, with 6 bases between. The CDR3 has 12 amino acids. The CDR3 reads CASSYVYETQYF. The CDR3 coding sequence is TGTGCCAGCAGTTACGTCTACGAGACCCAGTACTTC.

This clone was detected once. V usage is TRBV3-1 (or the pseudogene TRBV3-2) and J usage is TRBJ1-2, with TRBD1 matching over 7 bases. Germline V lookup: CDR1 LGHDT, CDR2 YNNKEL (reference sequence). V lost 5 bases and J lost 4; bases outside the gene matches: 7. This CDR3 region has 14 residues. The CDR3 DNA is TGTGCCAGCAGCGACAGGGAACTTATCTATGGCTACACCTTC. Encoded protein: CASSDRELIYGYTF.